Following are 3 T cell receptor beta chains from one sample sequenced in a study of cytotoxic CD8 clonotypes in ibrutinib-treated CLL. The protocol was immunoSEQ multiplex PCR, while the TCRdb copy is restricted to in-frame clones and leaves out a portion. The sample contains nearly 100,000 clones, around 73% of which appear only once. Sequencing used PBMCs, obtained after 12 months of ibrutinib treatment. The receptor source for this set is a human donor with chronic lymphocytic leukemia.

The chain has TRBV6-5 and TRBJ2-7, with D possibly matching TRBD2 (5 bases). The CDR3 sequence is 14 residues long. V lost 2 bases and J lost 7, with 15 bases in between. CDR1 is MNHEY, CDR2 SVGAGI, per germline. Here the CDR3 DNA reads TGTGCCAGCAGTTACGGAACCGGGGTCGGGGAGCAGTACTTC. It encodes CASSYGTGVGEQYF.

This rearrangement joins TRBV7-8 to TRBJ2-7; D gene uncertain. CDR3 length: 13 residues. In germline, CDR1 is SGHVS, CDR2 FQNEAQ. V dropped 5 bases and J dropped 5 bases, with 13 bases sitting between them. The CDR3 coding sequence is TGTGCCAGCAGCCCTCCCTTTGTGGACGAGCAGTACTTC. It specifies CASSPPFVDEQYF.

The chain has TRBV15 and TRBJ1-3; D is undetermined. The CDR3 has 16 amino acids. V lost 2 bases, J lost 1 base, and 12 bases lay in between. Germline V lookup: CDR1 LNHNV, CDR2 YYDKDF (reference sequence). The CDR3 sequence is CATSRYPPGSGNTIYF. The CDR3 DNA sequence: TGTGCCACCAGCAGATACCCCCCGGGTTCTGGAAACACCATATATTTT.